The T cell receptor beta chain under discussion was sequenced for a study of naive and memory T cell subsets. Overall study findings and caveats: A few larger clonotypes appeared in naive repertoires, especially CD8, possibly memory cells re-expressing CD45RA. Gini index rose across naive, CM, EM and EMRA in CD4 and CD8.

Germline loops: CDR1 SGHRS, CDR2 YFSETQ. The CDR3 is 15 residues long. V lost 2 bases and J lost 4, with 13 bases in between. Both TRBC1 and TRBC2 were covered by a beta constant-region primer of two equimolar oligonucleotides. Ligated cDNA was amplified by four rounds of PCR with nested alpha and beta constant-region primers and SP2. Ligation attached a single-stranded oligonucleotide with a 12-nucleotide UMI and the SP2 primer to the cDNA 3' end. From the UMI-ligation and nested PCR reads, TCRdb called clonotypes with MiXCR, one entry per CDR3 protein. The sample has approximately 150,000 distinct CDR3 sequences, 22% seen once. This clonotype was seen more than once but under ten times. Its antigen is not identified. CMV status came from CD4+ IFNgamma after overnight CMV lysate stimulation.

This TCR derives from a human donor in good health. V usage is TRBV5-1 and J usage is TRBJ2-1, with D possibly being TRBD1 (6 bases). Sequenced: naive CD4+ T cells from blood. DNA of the CDR3: TGCGCCAGCAGCTTAATACAGGGTTATTACAATGAGCAGTTCTTC. It is translated as CASSLIQGYYNEQFF. The entire variable domain, with the rest obtained from reference TRBV5-1 and TRBJ2-1, is as follows: KAGVTQTPRYLIKTRGQQVTLSCSPISGHRSVSWYQQTPGQGLQFLFEYFSETQRNKGNFPGRFSGRQFSNSRSEMNVSTLELGDSALYLCASSLIQGYYNEQFFGPGTRLTVL.